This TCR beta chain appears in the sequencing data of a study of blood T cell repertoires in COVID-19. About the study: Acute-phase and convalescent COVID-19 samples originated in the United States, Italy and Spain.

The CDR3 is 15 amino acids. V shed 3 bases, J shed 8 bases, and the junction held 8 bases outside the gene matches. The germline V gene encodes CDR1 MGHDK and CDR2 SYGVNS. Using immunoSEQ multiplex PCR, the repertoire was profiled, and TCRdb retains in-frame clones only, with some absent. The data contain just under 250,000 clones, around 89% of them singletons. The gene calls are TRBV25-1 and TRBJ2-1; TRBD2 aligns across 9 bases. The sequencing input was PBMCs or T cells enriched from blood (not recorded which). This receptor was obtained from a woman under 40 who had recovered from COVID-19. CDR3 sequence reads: CASSDPGLALDEQFF. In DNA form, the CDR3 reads TGTGCCAGCAGTGACCCGGGACTAGCTTTGGATGAGCAGTTCTTC.